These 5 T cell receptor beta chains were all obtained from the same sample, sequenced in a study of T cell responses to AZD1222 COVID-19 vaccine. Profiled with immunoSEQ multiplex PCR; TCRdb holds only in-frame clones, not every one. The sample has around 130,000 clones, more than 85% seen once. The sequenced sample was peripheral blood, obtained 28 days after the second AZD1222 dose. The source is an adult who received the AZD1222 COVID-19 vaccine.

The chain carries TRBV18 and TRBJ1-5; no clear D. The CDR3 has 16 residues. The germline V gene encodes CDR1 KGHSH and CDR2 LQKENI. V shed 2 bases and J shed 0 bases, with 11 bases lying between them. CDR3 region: CASSPRLPNSNQPQHF. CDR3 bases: TGTGCCAGCTCACCAAGACTCCCCAATAGCAATCAGCCCCAGCATTTT.

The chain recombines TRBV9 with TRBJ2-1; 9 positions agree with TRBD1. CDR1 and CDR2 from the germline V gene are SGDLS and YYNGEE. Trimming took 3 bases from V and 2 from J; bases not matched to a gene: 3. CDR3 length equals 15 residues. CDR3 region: CASSAGQGTYNEQFF. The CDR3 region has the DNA TGTGCCAGCAGCGCCGGACAGGGGACCTACAATGAGCAGTTCTTC.

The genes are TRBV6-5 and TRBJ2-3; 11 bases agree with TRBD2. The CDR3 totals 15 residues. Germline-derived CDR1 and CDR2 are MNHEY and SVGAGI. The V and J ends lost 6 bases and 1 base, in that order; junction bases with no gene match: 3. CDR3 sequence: CASSTGLAGTDTQYF. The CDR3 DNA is TGTGCCAGCAGCACGGGACTAGCGGGCACAGATACGCAGTATTTT.

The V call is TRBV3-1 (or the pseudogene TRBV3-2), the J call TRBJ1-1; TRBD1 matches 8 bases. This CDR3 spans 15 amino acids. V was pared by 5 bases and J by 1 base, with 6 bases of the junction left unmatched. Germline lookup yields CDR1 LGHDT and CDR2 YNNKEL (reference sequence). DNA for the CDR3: TGTGCCAGCAGCTATAGACAGGGGCCGAACACTGAAGCTTTCTTT. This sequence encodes CASSYRQGPNTEAFF.

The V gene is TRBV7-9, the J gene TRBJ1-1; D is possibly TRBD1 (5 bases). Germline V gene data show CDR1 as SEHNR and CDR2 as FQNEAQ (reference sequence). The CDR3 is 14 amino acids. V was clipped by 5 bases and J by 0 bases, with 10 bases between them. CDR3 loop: CASSHGQVNTEAFF. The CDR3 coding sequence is TGTGCCAGCAGCCACGGACAAGTGAACACTGAAGCTTTCTTT.